What follows is one T cell receptor (beta chain) and its context. Trimming took 5 bases from V and 4 from J; bases not matched to a gene: 5. This CDR3 comprises 14 residues. Germline loops: CDR1 SGHKS, CDR2 YYEKEE (reference sequence). The record originates from a study of T cell changes during pregnancy in multiple sclerosis. Profiled with immunoSEQ multiplex PCR; TCRdb holds only in-frame clones, not every one. The sample includes about 59,000 clones, approximately 87% of them seen just once. Material for sequencing was peripheral blood from another person, used as feeder cells. The receptor comes from a human donor whose cells served as feeder cells for cultures in a pregnancy study. V gene TRBV5-5 combines with J gene TRBJ1-3; 8 nucleotides match TRBD1. CDR3 in DNA: TGTGCCAGCAGTCCGGACAGGGCCGGAAACACCATATATTTT. It translates to CASSPDRAGNTIYF.